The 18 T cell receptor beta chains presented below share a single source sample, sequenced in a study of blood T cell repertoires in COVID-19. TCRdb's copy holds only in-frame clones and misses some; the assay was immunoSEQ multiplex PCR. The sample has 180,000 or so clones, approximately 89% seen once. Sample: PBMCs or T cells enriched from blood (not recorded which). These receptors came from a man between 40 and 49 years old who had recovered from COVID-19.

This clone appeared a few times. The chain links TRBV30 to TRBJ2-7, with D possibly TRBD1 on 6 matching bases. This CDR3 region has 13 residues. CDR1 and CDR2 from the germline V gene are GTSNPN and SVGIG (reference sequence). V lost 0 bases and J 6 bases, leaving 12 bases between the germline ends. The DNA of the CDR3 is TGTGCCTGGAGTGTCCAGGGGTCCAGCGAGCAGTACTTC. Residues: CAWSVQGSSEQYF.

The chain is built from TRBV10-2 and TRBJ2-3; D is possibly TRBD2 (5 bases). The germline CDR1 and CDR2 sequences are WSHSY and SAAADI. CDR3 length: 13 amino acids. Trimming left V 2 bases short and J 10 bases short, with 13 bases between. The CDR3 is CASSETSGSAQYF. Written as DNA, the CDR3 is TGCGCCAGCAGTGAGACTAGTGGGTCTGCGCAGTATTTT.

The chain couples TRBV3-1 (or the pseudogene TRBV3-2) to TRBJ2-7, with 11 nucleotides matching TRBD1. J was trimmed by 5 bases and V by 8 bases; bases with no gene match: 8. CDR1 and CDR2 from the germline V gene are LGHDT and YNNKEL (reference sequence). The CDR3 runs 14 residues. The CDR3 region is CASRPGQGVHEQYF. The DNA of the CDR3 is TGTGCCAGCCGACCGGGACAGGGGGTCCACGAGCAGTACTTC.

CDR3 nucleotides: TGTGCCAGCCCCCGACTGGGCACCGGGGAGCTGTTTTTT. Amino acid sequence: CASPRLGTGELFF. The chain is built from TRBV7-9 and TRBJ2-2; D unresolved. This CDR3 has 13 residues. Trimming left V 8 bases short and J 4 bases short, with 11 bases between. CDR1 is SEHNR and CDR2 is FQNEAQ in the germline V gene (reference sequence).

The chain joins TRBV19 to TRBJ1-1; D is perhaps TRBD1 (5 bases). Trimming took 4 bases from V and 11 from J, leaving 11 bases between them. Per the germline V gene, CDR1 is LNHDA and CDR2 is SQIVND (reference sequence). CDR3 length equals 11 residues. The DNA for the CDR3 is TGTGCCAGTAGTAAGGAGGGGATGGCTTTCTTT. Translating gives CASSKEGMAFF.

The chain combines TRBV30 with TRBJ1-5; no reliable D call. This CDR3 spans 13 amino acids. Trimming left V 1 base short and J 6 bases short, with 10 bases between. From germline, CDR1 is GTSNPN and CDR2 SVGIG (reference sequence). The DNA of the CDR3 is TGTGCCTGGAGTGAAGGAGGAGGTCAGCCCCAGCATTTT. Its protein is CAWSEGGGQPQHF.

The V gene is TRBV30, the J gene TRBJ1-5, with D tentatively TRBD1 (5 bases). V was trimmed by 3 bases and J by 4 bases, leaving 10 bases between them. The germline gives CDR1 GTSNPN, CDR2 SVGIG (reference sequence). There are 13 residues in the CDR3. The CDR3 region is CAWSKTVNQPQHF. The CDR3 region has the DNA TGTGCCTGGAGCAAGACAGTTAATCAGCCCCAGCATTTT.

CDR3 nucleotides: TGTGCCAGCAGTTCACTGATCATGAACACTGAAGCTTTCTTT. This encodes CASSSLIMNTEAFF. The chain couples TRBV28 to TRBJ1-1; no definite D call. CDR1 MDHEN and CDR2 SYDVKM come from the germline V gene. V was clipped by 4 bases and J by 0 bases, with 9 bases between them. This CDR3 contains 14 residues.

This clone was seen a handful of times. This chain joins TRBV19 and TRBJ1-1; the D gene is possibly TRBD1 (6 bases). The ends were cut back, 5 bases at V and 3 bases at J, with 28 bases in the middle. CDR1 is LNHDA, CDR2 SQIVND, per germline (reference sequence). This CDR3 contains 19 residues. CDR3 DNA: TGTGCCAGTAGTCCACACTCAATAGTGGGGGCGAGTAGCGACACTGAAGCTTTCTTT. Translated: CASSPHSIVGASSDTEAFF.

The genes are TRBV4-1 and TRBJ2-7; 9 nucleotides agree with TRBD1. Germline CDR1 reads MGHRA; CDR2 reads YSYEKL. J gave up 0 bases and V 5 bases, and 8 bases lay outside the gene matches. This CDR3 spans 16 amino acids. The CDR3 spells CASSSGTGHSSYEQYF. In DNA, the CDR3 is TGCGCCAGCAGCTCCGGGACAGGGCACTCCTCCTACGAGCAGTACTTC.

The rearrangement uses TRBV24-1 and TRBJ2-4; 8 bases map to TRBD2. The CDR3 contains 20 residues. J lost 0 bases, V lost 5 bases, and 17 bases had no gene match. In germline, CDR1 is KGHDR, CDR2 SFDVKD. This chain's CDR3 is CATSGPTKSGGDQAKNIQYF. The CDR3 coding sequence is TGTGCCACCAGTGGCCCCACCAAGAGCGGGGGCGACCAAGCCAAAAACATTCAGTACTTC.

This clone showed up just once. CDR3 DNA: TGTGCCAGCAGCTTAGCGGGGAGCTCCTACAATGAGCAGTTCTTC. Translation gives CASSLAGSSYNEQFF. The chain combines TRBV5-6 with TRBJ2-1; 7 nucleotides match TRBD2. The J segment lost 0 bases and the V segment lost 2 bases, leaving 2 bases of the junction unmatched. The CDR3 is made up of 15 amino acids. Germline V lookup: CDR1 SGHDT, CDR2 YYEEEE.

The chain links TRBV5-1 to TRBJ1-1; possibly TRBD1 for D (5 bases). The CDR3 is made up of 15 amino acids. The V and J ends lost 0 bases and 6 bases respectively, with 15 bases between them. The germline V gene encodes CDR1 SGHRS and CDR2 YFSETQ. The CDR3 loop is CASSLGWGSRPEAFF. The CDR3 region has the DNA TGCGCCAGCAGCTTGGGATGGGGCAGTCGCCCTGAAGCTTTCTTT. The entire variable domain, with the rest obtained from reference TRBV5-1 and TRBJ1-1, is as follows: KAGVTQTPRYLIKTRGQQVTLSCSPISGHRSVSWYQQTPGQGLQFLFEYFSETQRNKGNFPGRFSGRQFSNSRSEMNVSTLELGDSALYLCASSLGWGSRPEAFFGQGTRLTVV.

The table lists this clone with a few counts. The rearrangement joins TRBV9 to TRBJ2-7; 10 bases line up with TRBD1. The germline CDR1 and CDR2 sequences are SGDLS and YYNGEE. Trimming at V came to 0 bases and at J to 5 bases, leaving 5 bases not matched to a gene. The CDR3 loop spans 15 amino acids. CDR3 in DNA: TGTGCCAGCAGCGTAGGAGGGACAGGGGACCACGAGCAGTACTTC. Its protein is CASSVGGTGDHEQYF.

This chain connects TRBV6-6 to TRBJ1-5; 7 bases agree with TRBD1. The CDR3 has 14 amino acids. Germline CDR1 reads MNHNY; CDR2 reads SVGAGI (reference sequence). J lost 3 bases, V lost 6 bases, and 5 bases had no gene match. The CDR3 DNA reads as TGTGCCAGCAGAACGGGACAGTTCAATCAGCCCCAGCATTTT. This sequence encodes CASRTGQFNQPQHF.

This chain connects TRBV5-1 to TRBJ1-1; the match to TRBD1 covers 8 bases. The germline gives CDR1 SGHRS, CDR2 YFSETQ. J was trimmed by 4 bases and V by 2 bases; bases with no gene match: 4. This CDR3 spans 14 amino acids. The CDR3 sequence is CASSFPTGGTEAFF. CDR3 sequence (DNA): TGCGCCAGCAGCTTCCCTACAGGGGGCACTGAAGCTTTCTTT.

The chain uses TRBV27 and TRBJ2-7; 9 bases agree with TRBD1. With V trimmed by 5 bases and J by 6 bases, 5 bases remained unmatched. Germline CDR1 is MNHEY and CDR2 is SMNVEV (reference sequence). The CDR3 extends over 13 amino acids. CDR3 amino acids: CASSPGQGGEQYF. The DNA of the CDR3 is TGTGCCAGCAGTCCGGGACAGGGCGGCGAGCAGTACTTC.

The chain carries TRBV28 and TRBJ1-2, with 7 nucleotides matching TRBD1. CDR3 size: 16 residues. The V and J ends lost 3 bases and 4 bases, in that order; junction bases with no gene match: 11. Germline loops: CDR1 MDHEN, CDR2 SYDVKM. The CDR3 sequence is CASSLAFPGGSYGYTF. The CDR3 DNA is TGTGCCAGCAGTTTGGCGTTCCCAGGGGGTAGCTATGGCTACACCTTC.